This T cell receptor beta chain was captured in a study of CD8 T cells in ankylosing spondylitis. With regard to this clonotype: As yet, its antigen is unknown.

Findings and limits, study-wide: Reports say disease-linked clones showed up significantly more in matched ankylosing spondylitis synovial fluid. Among TCR beta sequences, a motif of roughly 8 highly homologous variants appeared characteristic of ankylosing spondylitis blood.

Using quantitative 5'-RACE with molecular barcodes, the authors made TCR beta libraries. One entry per CDR3 protein results from TCRdb running MiXCR on the 5' RACE reads. The sample contains about 200,000 distinct CDR3 sequences, roughly 25% of which appear only once. Sequencing was performed on blood, either unsorted or a sorted T cell fraction (not recorded which). The receptor's source is a male donor with ankylosing spondylitis or in good health (not recorded which).

The CDR3 nucleotides read TGCAGTGCTACCGGGACGGCGAACACTGAAGCTTTCTTT. Translated: CSATGTANTEAFF. The chain uses TRBV20-1 and TRBJ1-1; possible D gene TRBD1, 5 bases. The CDR3 covers 13 residues. The V end lost 4 bases, the J end lost 1 base, and 10 bases lay between the germline ends. CDR1 is DFQATT and CDR2 is SNEGSKA in the germline V gene (reference sequence).